The 23 T cell receptor beta chains in this list originate from one sample, sequenced in a study of blood T cell repertoires in COVID-19. Clones were read by immunoSEQ multiplex PCR, and TCRdb kept only the in-frame ones, dropping some. The sample records 200,000 to 300,000 clones, around 90% being singletons. The sequenced sample was peripheral blood. The source of these receptors is a woman aged 55 to 70 with COVID-19, enrolled during active disease.

The gene calls are TRBV6-5 and TRBJ2-7; tentative D call: TRBD2 (6 bases). Germline-derived CDR1 and CDR2 are MNHEY and SVGAGI. Trimming cost V 6 bases and J 7 bases, with 19 bases left between them. This CDR3 has 14 residues. In nucleotides, the CDR3 is TGTGCCAGCAGAGTAGATCCCGGGACTCAGGAGCAGTACTTC. Translating it yields CASRVDPGTQEQYF.

The V gene is TRBV5-1, the J gene TRBJ2-3, with D possibly matching TRBD2 (6 bases). The V end was cut by 4 bases, the J end by 0 bases, with 12 bases between. CDR1 SGHRS and CDR2 YFSETQ come from the germline V gene. The CDR3 has 15 residues. The CDR3 region has the DNA TGCGCCAGCAGCACCTTTAGCGGCAGCACAGATACGCAGTATTTT. Amino acid sequence: CASSTFSGSTDTQYF.

The V gene is TRBV30, the J gene TRBJ2-7; 11 positions match TRBD2. The junction had 4 bases not matched to a gene; V was cut back by 3 bases and J by 0 bases. The germline V gene encodes CDR1 GTSNPN and CDR2 SVGIG (reference sequence). The CDR3 runs to 15 residues. The CDR3: CAWSGLAGFSYEQYF. CDR3 in DNA: TGTGCCTGGAGCGGACTAGCGGGCTTCTCCTACGAGCAGTACTTC.

The table lists this clone with a count of one. The chain combines TRBV29-1 with TRBJ1-1, with unresolved D. The germline gives CDR1 SQVTM, CDR2 ANQGSEA. This CDR3 spans 12 amino acids. Trimming left V 7 bases short and J 3 bases short, with 12 bases between. This CDR3 is CSAEGGDTEAFF. The CDR3 DNA is TGCAGCGCCGAGGGCGGGGACACTGAAGCTTTCTTT.

The chain joins TRBV27 to TRBJ2-4, with 7 nucleotides matching TRBD1. J gave up 1 base and V 5 bases, and 5 bases lay outside the gene matches. The CDR3 extends over 15 amino acids. CDR1 MNHEY and CDR2 SMNVEV come from the germline V gene (reference sequence). The CDR3 protein is CASSRGGTAKNIQYF. The CDR3 DNA is TGTGCCAGCAGTAGAGGGGGCACGGCCAAAAACATTCAGTACTTC.

This rearrangement joins TRBV5-4 to TRBJ2-1; TRBD2 might be the D (6 bases). The CDR3 length is 15 residues. Germline V CDR1 and CDR2: SGHNT, YYREEE (reference sequence). Trimming took off 0 bases at V and 6 bases at J, with 13 bases between the two ends. This CDR3 reads CASSLGLALTNEQFF. The CDR3 DNA reads TGTGCCAGCAGCTTGGGGCTAGCGCTAACCAATGAGCAGTTCTTC.

The chain uses TRBV19 and TRBJ2-2, with D perhaps matching TRBD1 (6 bases). Trimming took off 5 bases at V and 0 bases at J, with 10 bases between the two ends. This CDR3 comprises 15 residues. Germline lookup yields CDR1 LNHDA and CDR2 SQIVND (reference sequence). DNA for the CDR3: TGTGCCAGTAGTCCCGGGACAACGAACACCGGGGAGCTGTTTTTT. Its translation: CASSPGTTNTGELFF.

This clone was found once. CDR3 nucleotides: TGTGCCAGTAGTATCCGGGACAGAAAAAATCAGCCCCAGCATTTT. As protein: CASSIRDRKNQPQHF. The chain couples TRBV19 to TRBJ1-5; 7 bases fit TRBD1. Germline loops: CDR1 LNHDA, CDR2 SQIVND (reference sequence). The CDR3 spans 15 residues. With V trimmed by 3 bases and J by 4 bases, 6 bases remained unmatched.

The rearrangement uses TRBV29-1 and TRBJ2-2; possibly TRBD1 for D (6 bases). The CDR3 has 15 amino acids. Trimming took off 5 bases at V and 3 bases at J, with 16 bases between the two ends. The germline V gene encodes CDR1 SQVTM and CDR2 ANQGSEA. The CDR3 DNA sequence: TGCAGCGTTCGGACAGTTGAGGGGGACACCGGGGAGCTGTTTTTT. It translates to CSVRTVEGDTGELFF.

V usage is TRBV9 and J usage is TRBJ1-2; a weak D match, TRBD1 (5 bases). CDR1 SGDLS and CDR2 YYNGEE come from the germline V gene. V lost 0 bases, J lost 0 bases, and 9 bases lay in between. This CDR3 contains 15 residues. The DNA of the CDR3 is TGTGCCAGCAGCGTAGGTGGCAGGGCTAACTATGGCTACACCTTC. Translated, it gives CASSVGGRANYGYTF.

The chain joins TRBV21-1 to TRBJ2-2; no check of the table's D call, TRBD2, against the DNA was made. TRBV21-1 is marked as a pseudogene. The CDR3 consists of 19 residues. DNA of the CDR3: TGTGCCAGCAGCAAAGAGGGTAGTGTAGTCGGGGCGAACACCGGGGAGCTGTTTTTT. Translating gives CASSKEGSVVGANTGELFF.

Only a few counts were recorded for this clone. This sequence joins TRBV6-1 and TRBJ2-4; no clear D. The V end was cut by 0 bases, the J end by 8 bases, with 2 bases between. The germline V gene has CDR1 MNHNS and CDR2 SASEGT. The CDR3 is made up of 11 amino acids. CDR3 region: CASSEAYIQYF. The CDR3 nucleotides read TGTGCCAGCAGTGAAGCCTACATTCAGTACTTC.

V gene TRBV6-4 combines with J gene TRBJ2-7, with TRBD2 as a possible D gene (5 bases). The ends were cut back, 7 bases at V and 4 bases at J, with 20 bases in the middle. Germline assignment: CDR1 MRHNA and CDR2 SNTAGT. This CDR3 comprises 15 residues. The DNA for the CDR3 is TGTGCCAGCAACCCGGGATCGGCTACCCCTTACGAGCAGTACTTC. Its translation: CASNPGSATPYEQYF.

The chain employs TRBV6-2 or TRBV6-3 and TRBJ2-1; D possibly corresponds to TRBD1 (6 bases). In germline, CDR1 is MNHEY, CDR2 SVGEGT. The CDR3 consists of 14 residues. V was shortened by 2 bases and J by 9 bases, with 14 bases between the two germline ends. The chain's CDR3 is CASSYGSQGSEQFF. CDR3 bases: TGTGCCAGCAGTTACGGCTCACAGGGCTCTGAGCAGTTCTTC.

CDR3 loop: CASSPPGGLATNEKLFF. The CDR3 coding sequence is TGTGCCAGCTCACCACCGGGGGGATTGGCAACTAATGAAAAACTGTTTTTT. The chain links TRBV18 to TRBJ1-4; D may be TRBD1 (5 bases). CDR1 is KGHSH and CDR2 is LQKENI in the germline V gene. The CDR3 covers 17 residues. V was clipped by 0 bases and J by 0 bases, with 11 bases between them.

In nucleotides, the CDR3 is TGTGCCAGCAGTCCACGACAGGGGAACACTGAAGCTTTCTTT. This encodes CASSPRQGNTEAFF. The chain links TRBV25-1 to TRBJ1-1, with 7 positions matching TRBD1. The trim removed 5 bases at V and 1 base at J, leaving 4 bases unmatched. The germline gives CDR1 MGHDK, CDR2 SYGVNS. This CDR3 comprises 14 residues.

The V call is TRBV5-1, the J call TRBJ1-2; possibly TRBD1 for D (6 bases). V was cut by 1 base and J by 1 base, with 11 bases left in between. Germline loops: CDR1 SGHRS, CDR2 YFSETQ. This CDR3 contains 15 residues. This chain's CDR3 is CASSLSRGINYGYTF. The CDR3 bases are TGCGCCAGCAGCTTGAGCAGGGGCATTAACTATGGCTACACCTTC.

Written as DNA, the CDR3 is TGTGCCAGCTCGCGGACAGGGGGCGTAGAGACCCAGTACTTC. This gives the protein CASSRTGGVETQYF. The chain is built from TRBV18 and TRBJ2-5; TRBD1 agrees at 11 bases. The junction had 4 bases not matched to a gene; V was cut back by 6 bases and J by 4 bases. Germline CDR1 and CDR2: KGHSH and LQKENI. This CDR3 comprises 14 residues.

The chain links TRBV28 to TRBJ1-5; 8 bases line up with TRBD1. Germline CDR1 reads MDHEN; CDR2 reads SYDVKM. J was trimmed by 7 bases and V by 4 bases; bases with no gene match: 9. CDR3 size: 15 residues. DNA for the CDR3: TGTGCCAGCAGTTCCTTCGGACAGGGCGAACAGCCCCAGCATTTT. Its protein product is CASSSFGQGEQPQHF.

This clone was picked up a small number of times. The chain employs TRBV18 and TRBJ2-7; 11 nucleotides line up with TRBD1. With V trimmed by 0 bases and J by 6 bases, 7 bases remained unmatched. The CDR3 spans 16 residues. The V gene's germline CDR1 is KGHSH and CDR2 LQKENI. The CDR3 DNA is TGTGCCAGCTCACCACCGGGCCGGACAGGGGGCGTCGAGCAGTACTTC. It codes for CASSPPGRTGGVEQYF.

A remark on this clone: No DNA is shown, since the ends of the CDR3 on it are uncertain; the CDR3 is the one TCRdb lists. V and J are TRBV19 and TRBJ1-4; TRBD1 is taken as the D call from the table, unchecked against the DNA. Germline V gives CDR1 LNHDA, CDR2 SQIVND (reference sequence). Counting both end residues, the CDR3 totals 16 amino acids. CDR3 sequence reads: CASSIVRARGAEKLFF.

The count of this clone is one. The J gene is TRBJ2-1, the V gene TRBV29-1; D perhaps matches TRBD2 (5 bases). Germline assignment: CDR1 SQVTM and CDR2 ANQGSEA. The V and J ends lost 0 bases and 6 bases respectively, with 6 bases between them. The CDR3 is 12 residues long. CDR3 sequence reads: CSVEDGGNEQFF. DNA for the CDR3: TGCAGCGTTGAAGATGGAGGCAATGAGCAGTTCTTC.

The V call is TRBV12-3 or TRBV12-4, the J call TRBJ1-5; D is unclear. The CDR3 has 13 residues. Trimming took 6 bases from V and 6 from J, leaving 12 bases between them. The CDR3 reads CASSPYAAQPQHF. The CDR3 DNA reads as TGTGCCAGCAGCCCGTACGCGGCTCAGCCCCAGCATTTT.